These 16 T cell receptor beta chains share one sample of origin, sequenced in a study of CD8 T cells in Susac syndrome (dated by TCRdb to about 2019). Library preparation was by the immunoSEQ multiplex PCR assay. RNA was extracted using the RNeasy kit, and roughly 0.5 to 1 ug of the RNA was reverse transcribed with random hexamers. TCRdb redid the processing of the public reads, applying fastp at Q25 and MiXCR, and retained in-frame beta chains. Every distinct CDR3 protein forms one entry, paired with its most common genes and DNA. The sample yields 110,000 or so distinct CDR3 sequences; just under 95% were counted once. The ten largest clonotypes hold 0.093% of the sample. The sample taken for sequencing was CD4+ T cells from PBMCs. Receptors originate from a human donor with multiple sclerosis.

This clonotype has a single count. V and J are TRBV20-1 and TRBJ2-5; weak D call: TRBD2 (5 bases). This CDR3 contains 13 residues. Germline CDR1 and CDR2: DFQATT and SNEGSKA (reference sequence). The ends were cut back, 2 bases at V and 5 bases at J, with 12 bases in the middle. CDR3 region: CSARKTIHETQYF. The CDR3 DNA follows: TGCAGTGCTAGAAAGACTATACATGAGACCCAGTACTTC.

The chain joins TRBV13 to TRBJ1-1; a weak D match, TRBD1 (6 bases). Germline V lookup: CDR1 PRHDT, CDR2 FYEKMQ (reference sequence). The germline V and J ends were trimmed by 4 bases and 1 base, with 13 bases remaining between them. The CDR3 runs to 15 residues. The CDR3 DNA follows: TGTGCCAGCAGCTCTATCGGGACAAGGAACACTGAAGCTTTCTTT. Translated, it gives CASSSIGTRNTEAFF.

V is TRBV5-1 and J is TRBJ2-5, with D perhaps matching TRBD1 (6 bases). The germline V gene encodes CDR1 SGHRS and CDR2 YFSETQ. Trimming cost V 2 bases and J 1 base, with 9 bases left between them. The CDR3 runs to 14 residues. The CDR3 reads CASSLPDSQETQYF. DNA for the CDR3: TGCGCCAGCAGCTTACCGGACAGCCAAGAGACCCAGTACTTC.

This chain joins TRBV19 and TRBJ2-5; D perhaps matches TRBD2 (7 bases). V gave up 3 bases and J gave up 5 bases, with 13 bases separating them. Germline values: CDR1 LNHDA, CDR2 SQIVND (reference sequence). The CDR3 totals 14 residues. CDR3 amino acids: CASSIGGGRETQYF. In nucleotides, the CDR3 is TGTGCCAGTAGTATCGGCGGGGGCCGGGAGACCCAGTACTTC.

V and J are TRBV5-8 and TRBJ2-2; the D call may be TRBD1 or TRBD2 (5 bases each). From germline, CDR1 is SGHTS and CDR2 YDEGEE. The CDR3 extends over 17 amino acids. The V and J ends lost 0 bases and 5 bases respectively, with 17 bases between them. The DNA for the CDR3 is TGTGCCAGCAGCTTGGACCCATTTGGGGGAAGGACCGGGGAGCTGTTTTTT. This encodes CASSLDPFGGRTGELFF.

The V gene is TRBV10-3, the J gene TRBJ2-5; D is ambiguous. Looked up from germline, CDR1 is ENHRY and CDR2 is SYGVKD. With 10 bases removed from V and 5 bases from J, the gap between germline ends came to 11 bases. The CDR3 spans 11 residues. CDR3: CATKEEETQYF. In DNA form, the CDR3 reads TGTGCCACCAAAGAGGAGGAGACCCAGTACTTC.

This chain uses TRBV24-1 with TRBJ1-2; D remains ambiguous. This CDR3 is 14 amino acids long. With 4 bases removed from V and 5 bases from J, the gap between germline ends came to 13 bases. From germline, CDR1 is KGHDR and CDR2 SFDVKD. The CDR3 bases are TGTGCCACCAGTGACCGGATGGGCGGATATGGCTACACCTTC. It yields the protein CATSDRMGGYGYTF.

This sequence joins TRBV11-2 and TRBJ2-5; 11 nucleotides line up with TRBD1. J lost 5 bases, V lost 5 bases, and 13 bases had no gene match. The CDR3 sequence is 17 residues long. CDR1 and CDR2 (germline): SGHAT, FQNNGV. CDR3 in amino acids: CASSPRRGDRGSETQYF. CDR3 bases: TGTGCCAGCAGCCCGCGTAGGGGGGACAGGGGGTCCGAGACCCAGTACTTC.

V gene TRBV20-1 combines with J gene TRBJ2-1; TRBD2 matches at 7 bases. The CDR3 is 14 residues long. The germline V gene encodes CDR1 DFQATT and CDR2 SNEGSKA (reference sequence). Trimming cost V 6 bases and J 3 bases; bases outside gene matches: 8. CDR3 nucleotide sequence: TGCAGTGCCGCCGGCGGGGGAGTCTACAATGAGCAGTTCTTC. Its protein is CSAAGGGVYNEQFF.

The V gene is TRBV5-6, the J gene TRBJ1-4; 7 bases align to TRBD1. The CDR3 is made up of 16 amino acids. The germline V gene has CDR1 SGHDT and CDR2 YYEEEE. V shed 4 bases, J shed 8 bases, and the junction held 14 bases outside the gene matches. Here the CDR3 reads CASSLDRVGTLEKLFF. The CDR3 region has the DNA TGTGCCAGCAGCCTTGACAGGGTTGGAACTTTGGAAAAACTGTTTTTT.

The CDR3 sequence: CASSQVPSGGRKYNEQFF. The CDR3 DNA sequence: TGTGCCAGCAGCCAAGTTCCTAGCGGGGGGCGAAAATACAATGAGCAGTTCTTC. The chain uses TRBV4-2 and TRBJ2-1; 11 bases agree with TRBD2. The CDR3 extends over 18 amino acids. Germline V gene data show CDR1 as LGHNA and CDR2 as YNFKEQ. V lost 1 base, J lost 4 bases, and 9 bases stayed unmatched.

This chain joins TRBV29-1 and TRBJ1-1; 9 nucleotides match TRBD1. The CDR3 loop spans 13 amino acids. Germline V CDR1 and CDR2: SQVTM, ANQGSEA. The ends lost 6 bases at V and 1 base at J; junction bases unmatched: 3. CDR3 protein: CSVHRGPNTEAFF. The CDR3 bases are TGCAGCGTCCACAGGGGGCCGAACACTGAAGCTTTCTTT.

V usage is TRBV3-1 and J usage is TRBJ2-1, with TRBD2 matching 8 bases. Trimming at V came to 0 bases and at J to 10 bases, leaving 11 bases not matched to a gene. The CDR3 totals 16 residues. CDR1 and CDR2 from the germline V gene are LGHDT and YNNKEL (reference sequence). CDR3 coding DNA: TGTGCCAGCAGCCAAGACGACCGGGGGGGCCGGGGGGAGCAGTTCTTC. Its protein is CASSQDDRGGRGEQFF.

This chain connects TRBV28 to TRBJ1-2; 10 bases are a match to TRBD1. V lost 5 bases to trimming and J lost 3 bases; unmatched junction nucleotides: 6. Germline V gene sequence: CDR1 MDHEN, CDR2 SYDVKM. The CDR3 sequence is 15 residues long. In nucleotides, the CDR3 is TGTGCCAGCAGTGCTCCGGGACAGGGGTACTATGGCTACACCTTC. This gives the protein CASSAPGQGYYGYTF.

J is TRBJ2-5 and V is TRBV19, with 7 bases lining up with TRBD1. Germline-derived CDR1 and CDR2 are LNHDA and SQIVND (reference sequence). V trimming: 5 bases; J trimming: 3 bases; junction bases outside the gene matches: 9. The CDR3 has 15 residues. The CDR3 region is CASSHTGTAKETQYF. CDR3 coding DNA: TGTGCCAGTAGTCACACCGGGACAGCCAAAGAGACCCAGTACTTC.

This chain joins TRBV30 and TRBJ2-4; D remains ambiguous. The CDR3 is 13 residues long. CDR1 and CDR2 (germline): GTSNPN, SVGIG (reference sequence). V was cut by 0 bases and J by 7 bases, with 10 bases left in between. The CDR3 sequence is CAWSVGVGNIQYF. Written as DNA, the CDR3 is TGTGCCTGGAGTGTAGGAGTAGGGAACATTCAGTACTTC.